Listed below are T cell receptor beta chains from one sample, sequenced in a study of blood T cell repertoires in COVID-19. The repertoire was sequenced with immunoSEQ multiplex PCR; TCRdb's copy has only in-frame clones and lacks some. The data show some 45,000 clones, 80% to 90% seen once. Sequenced sample: peripheral blood. These TCRs come from a human donor with active COVID-19. The donor label of this sample is uncertain. CDR3s include the opening cysteine and the closing phenylalanine or tryptophan.

TRBV6-2/TRBV6-3,CASSSQYRQGYWNTEAFF
TRBV5-8,CASSRGGYHTDTQYF
TRBV30,CAWSVLGRNSPLHF
TRBV29-1,CSVEPRDLNYGYTF
TRBV10-3,CAISPIATSGNNEQFF
TRBV6-6,CARGGEEQYF
TRBV7-8,CASSPGGEHEQYF
TRBV2,CASRFAGTGGAEAFF
TRBV7-3,CASSPAGSTDTQYF
TRBV19,CASSSISGGYNEQFF
TRBV21-1,CASSKVSGVGYGYTF
TRBV7-2,CASSSGGIYGYTF
TRBV19,CASTAGSGVYGYTF
TRBV28,CASSLGLAGETQYF
TRBV7-9,CASSAQGDIYNEQFF
TRBV7-8,CASSFWTGQGFYEQYF
TRBV10-3,CAISESGGEQPQHF
TRBV7-6,CASSASRAPSDTQYF
TRBV6-5,CASSYLQGRETQYF
TRBV5-6,CASSSRLYEQYF
TRBV12-3/TRBV12-4,CASTLNDSPLHF
TRBV19,CASSIGLIGETQYF
TRBV6-5,CASAGQYTEAFF
TRBV30,CAWSVGIGGSYEQYF
TRBV6-5,CASSYAWGGGYTF
TRBV5-4,CASSLLLAESTDTQYF
TRBV5-1,CASSSMTTNTGELFF
TRBV11-2,CASSPLGGVVGYTF
TRBV5-4,CASSPGTIGNTIYF